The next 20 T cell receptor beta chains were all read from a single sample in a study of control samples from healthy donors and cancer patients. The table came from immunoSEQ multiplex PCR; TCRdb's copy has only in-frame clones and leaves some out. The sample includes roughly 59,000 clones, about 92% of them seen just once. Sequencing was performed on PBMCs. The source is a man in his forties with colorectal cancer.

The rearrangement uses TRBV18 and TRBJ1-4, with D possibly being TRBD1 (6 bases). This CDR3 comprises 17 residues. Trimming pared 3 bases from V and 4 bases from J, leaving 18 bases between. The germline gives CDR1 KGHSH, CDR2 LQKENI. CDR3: CASSPRGGAAYNEKLFF. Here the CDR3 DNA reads TGTGCCAGCTCACCCAGGGGAGGGGCCGCTTATAATGAAAAACTGTTTTTT.

CDR3 in DNA: TGTGCCAGCAGCCAAGCGGGAGGGGACGGGGAGCTGTTTTTT. This encodes CASSQAGGDGELFF. The chain is built from TRBV3-1 (or the pseudogene TRBV3-2) and TRBJ2-2, with 8 bases fitting TRBD2. V lost 1 base, J lost 7 bases, and 2 bases stayed unmatched. The germline CDR1 and CDR2 sequences are LGHDT and YNNKEL (reference sequence). The CDR3 contains 14 residues.

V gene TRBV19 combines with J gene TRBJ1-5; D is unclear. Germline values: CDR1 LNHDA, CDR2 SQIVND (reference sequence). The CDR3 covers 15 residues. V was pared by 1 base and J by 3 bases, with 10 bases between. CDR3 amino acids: CASSIVRDTNQPQHF. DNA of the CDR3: TGTGCCAGTAGTATAGTTCGAGACACCAATCAGCCCCAGCATTTT.

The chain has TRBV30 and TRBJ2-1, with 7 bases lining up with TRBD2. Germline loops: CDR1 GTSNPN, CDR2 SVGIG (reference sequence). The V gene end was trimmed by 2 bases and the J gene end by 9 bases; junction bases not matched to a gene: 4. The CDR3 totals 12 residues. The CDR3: CAWSMSGAEQFF. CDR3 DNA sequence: TGTGCCTGGAGTATGAGCGGGGCTGAGCAGTTCTTC.

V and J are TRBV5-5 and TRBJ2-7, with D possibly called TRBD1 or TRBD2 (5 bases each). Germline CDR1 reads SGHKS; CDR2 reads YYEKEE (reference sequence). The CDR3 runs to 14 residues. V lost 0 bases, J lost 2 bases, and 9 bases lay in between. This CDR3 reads CASSLVGETYEQYF. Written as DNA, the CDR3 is TGTGCCAGCAGCTTGGTAGGGGAGACCTACGAGCAGTACTTC.

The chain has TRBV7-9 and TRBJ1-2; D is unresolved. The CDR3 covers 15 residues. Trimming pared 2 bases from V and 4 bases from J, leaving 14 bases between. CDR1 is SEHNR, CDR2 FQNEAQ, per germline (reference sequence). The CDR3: CASSLIGREGYGYTF. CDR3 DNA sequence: TGTGCCAGCAGCTTAATAGGCAGAGAAGGCTATGGCTACACCTTC. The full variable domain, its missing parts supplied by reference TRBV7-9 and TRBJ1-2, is DTGVSQNPRHKITKRGQNVTFRCDPISEHNRLYWYRQTLGQGPEFLTYFQNEAQLEKSRLLSDRFSAERPKGSFSTLEIQRTEQGDSAMYLCASSLIGREGYGYTFGSGTRLTVV.

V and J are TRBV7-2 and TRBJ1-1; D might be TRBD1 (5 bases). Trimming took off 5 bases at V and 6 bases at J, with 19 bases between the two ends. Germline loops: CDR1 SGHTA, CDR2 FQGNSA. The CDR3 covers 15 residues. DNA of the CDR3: TGTGCCAGCAGCCTAGACTATGGGGGAGGGCCTGAAGCTTTCTTT. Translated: CASSLDYGGGPEAFF.

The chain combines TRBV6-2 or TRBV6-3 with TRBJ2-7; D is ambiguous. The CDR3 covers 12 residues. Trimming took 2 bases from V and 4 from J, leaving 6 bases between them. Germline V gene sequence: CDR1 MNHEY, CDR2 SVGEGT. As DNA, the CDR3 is TGTGCCAGCAGTTACGCAGTTTACGAGCAGTACTTC. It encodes CASSYAVYEQYF.

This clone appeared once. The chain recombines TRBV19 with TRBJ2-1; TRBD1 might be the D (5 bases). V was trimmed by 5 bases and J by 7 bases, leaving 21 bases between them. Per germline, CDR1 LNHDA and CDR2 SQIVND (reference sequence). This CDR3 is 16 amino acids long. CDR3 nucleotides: TGTGCCAGTAGTCCCGTCGGGCAGACAGCTACAAATGAGCAGTTCTTC. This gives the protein CASSPVGQTATNEQFF.

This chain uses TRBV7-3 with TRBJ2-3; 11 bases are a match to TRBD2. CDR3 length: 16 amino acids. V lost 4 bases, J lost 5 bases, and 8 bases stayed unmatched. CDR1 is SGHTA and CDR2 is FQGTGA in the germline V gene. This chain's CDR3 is CASSSRLAGPVDTQYF. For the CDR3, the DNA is TGTGCCAGCAGCTCCCGACTAGCGGGGCCGGTAGATACGCAGTATTTT.

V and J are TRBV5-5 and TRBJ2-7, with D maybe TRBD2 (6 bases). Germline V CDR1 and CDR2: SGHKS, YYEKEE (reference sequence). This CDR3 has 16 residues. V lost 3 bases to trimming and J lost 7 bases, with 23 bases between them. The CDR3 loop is CASSSDPQGGFREQYF. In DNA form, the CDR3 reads TGTGCCAGCAGCTCCGATCCTCAGGGAGGATTTCGTGAGCAGTACTTC.

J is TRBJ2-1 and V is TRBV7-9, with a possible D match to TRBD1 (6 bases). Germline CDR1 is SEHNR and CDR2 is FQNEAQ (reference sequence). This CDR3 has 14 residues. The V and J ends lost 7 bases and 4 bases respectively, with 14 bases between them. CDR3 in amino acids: CASIELRGYNEQFF. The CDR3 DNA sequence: TGTGCCAGCATCGAACTCAGGGGTTACAATGAGCAGTTCTTC.

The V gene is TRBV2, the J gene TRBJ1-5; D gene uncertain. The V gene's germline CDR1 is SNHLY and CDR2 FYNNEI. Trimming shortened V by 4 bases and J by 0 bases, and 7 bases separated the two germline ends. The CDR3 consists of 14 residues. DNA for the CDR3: TGTGCCAGCAGTGCGTGGAGTAGCAATCAGCCCCAGCATTTT. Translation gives CASSAWSSNQPQHF.

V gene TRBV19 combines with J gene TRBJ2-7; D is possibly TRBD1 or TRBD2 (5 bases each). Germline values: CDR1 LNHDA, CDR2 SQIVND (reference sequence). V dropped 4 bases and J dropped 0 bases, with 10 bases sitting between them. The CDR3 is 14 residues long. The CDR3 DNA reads TGTGCCAGTAGTACCGGGACGGTCTCCTACGAGCAGTACTTC. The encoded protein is CASSTGTVSYEQYF. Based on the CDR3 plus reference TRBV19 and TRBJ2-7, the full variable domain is DGGITQSPKYLFRKEGQNVTLSCEQNLNHDAMYWYRQDPGQGLRLIYYSQIVNDFQKGDIAEGYSVSREKKESFPLTVTSAQKNPTAFYLCASSTGTVSYEQYFGPGTRLTVT.

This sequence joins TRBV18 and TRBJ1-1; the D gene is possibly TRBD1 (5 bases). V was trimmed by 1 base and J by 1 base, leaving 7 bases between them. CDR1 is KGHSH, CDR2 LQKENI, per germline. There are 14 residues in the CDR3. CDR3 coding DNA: TGTGCCAGCTCACCACGGGGGACGAACACTGAAGCTTTCTTT. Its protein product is CASSPRGTNTEAFF. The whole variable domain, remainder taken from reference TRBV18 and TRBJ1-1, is NAGVMQNPRHLVRRRGQEARLRCSPMKGHSHVYWYRQLPEEGLKFMVYLQKENIIDESGMPKERFSAEFPKEGPSILRIQQVVRGDSAAYFCASSPRGTNTEAFFGQGTRLTVV.

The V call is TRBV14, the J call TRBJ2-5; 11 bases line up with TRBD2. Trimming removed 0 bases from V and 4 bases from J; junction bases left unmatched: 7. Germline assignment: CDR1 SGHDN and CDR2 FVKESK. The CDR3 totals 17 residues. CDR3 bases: TGTGCCAGCAGCCAAGAAAAACTAGCGGGGGTCGGAGAGACCCAGTACTTC. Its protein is CASSQEKLAGVGETQYF.

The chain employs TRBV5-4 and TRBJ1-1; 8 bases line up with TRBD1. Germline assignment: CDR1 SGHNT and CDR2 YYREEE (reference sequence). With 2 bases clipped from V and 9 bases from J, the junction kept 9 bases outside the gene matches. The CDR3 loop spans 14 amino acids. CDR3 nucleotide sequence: TGTGCCAGCAGCTTCGATTCGGACAGGGATCAAGCTTTCTTT. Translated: CASSFDSDRDQAFF.

This CDR3 is CASSPGTGLSEAFF. CDR3 DNA sequence: TGTGCCAGCAGTCCCGGGACAGGGCTTTCTGAAGCTTTCTTT. The chain recombines TRBV6-5 with TRBJ1-1, with 9 bases aligning to TRBD1. The ends lost 5 bases at V and 6 bases at J; junction bases unmatched: 7. Germline CDR1 reads MNHEY; CDR2 reads SVGAGI. The CDR3 totals 14 residues.

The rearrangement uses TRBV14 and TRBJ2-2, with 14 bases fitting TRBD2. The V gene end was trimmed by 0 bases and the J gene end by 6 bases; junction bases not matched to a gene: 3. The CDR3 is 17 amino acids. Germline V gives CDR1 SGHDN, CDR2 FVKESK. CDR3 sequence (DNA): TGTGCCAGCAGCCAAGATCGGGGACTAGCGGGGGCCGGGGAGCTGTTTTTT. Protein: CASSQDRGLAGAGELFF.

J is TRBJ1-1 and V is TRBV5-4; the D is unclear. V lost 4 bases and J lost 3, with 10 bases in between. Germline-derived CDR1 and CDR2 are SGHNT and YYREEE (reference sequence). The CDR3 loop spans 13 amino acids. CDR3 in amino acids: CASSRISDTEAFF. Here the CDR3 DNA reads TGTGCCAGCAGCCGTATCTCGGACACTGAAGCTTTCTTT.